Presented here are 30 T cell receptor beta chains from one specimen sequenced in a study of response to subunit inactivated influenza vaccine. MiXCR, run by TCRdb on the RT-PCR reads, gives a single entry per CDR3 protein. The data contain a few hundred thousand distinct CDR3 sequences, roughly 9.7% of them singletons. The sequenced sample was PBMCs from blood, obtained roughly 46 days after vaccination. The receptors here all came from a man in his forties or fifties who received an inactivated influenza vaccine.

This clonotype occurred a few times. This rearrangement joins TRBV6-1 to TRBJ1-6; D gene unclear. CDR1 MNHNS and CDR2 SASEGT come from the germline V gene. V was pared by 7 bases and J by 0 bases, with 19 bases between. The CDR3 covers 18 residues. This chain's CDR3 is CASKREWRKRSYNSPLHF. CDR3 coding DNA: TGTGCCAGCAAACGGGAATGGAGAAAACGCTCCTATAATTCACCCCTCCACTTT.

This clonotype was observed a few times. This chain connects TRBV5-4 to TRBJ2-3; 14 positions match TRBD2. CDR1 is SGHNT, CDR2 YYREEE, per germline (reference sequence). The junction had 6 bases not matched to a gene; V was cut back by 3 bases and J by 3 bases. The CDR3 length is 17 residues. The CDR3 loop is CASSYPGLAGATDTQYF. In DNA, the CDR3 is TGTGCCAGCAGCTACCCGGGACTAGCGGGGGCAACAGATACGCAGTATTTT.

The V and J genes are TRBV19 and TRBJ2-7; D unresolved. V shed 6 bases and J shed 6 bases, with 15 bases lying between them. Germline V gene lookup returns CDR1 LNHDA and CDR2 SQIVND (reference sequence). The length of the CDR3 is 13 residues. CDR3 in amino acids: CASSTGHIFEQYF. The DNA for the CDR3 is TGTGCCAGTAGCACCGGTCATATCTTCGAGCAGTACTTC.

This chain uses TRBV19 with TRBJ2-7, with D unresolved. Germline V lookup: CDR1 LNHDA, CDR2 SQIVND (reference sequence). The CDR3 spans 14 residues. The germline V and J ends were trimmed by 8 bases and 4 bases, with 18 bases remaining between them. CDR3 loop: CASSGATPVYEQYF. The CDR3 DNA is TGTGCCAGTTCTGGAGCGACTCCGGTATACGAGCAGTACTTC.

This clonotype was observed a handful of times. The gene calls are TRBV5-1 and TRBJ1-4, with a tentative D call TRBD1 (6 bases). CDR1 is SGHRS, CDR2 YFSETQ, per germline. V was trimmed by 5 bases and J by 6 bases, leaving 11 bases between them. The CDR3 runs to 13 residues. CDR3 sequence (DNA): TGCGCCAGCAGGACAGGAGTCGATGAAAAACTGTTTTTT. Translating gives CASRTGVDEKLFF.

The chain employs TRBV7-9 and TRBJ2-1; D tentatively fits TRBD1 or TRBD2 (5 bases each). Germline CDR1 and CDR2: SEHNR and FQNEAQ (reference sequence). CDR3 size: 13 residues. V gave up 4 bases and J gave up 5 bases, with 9 bases separating them. CDR3 protein: CASSSPGHNEQFF. The CDR3 bases are TGTGCCAGCAGCTCCCCGGGACACAATGAGCAGTTCTTC. The complete variable domain, with remaining parts taken from reference TRBV7-9 and TRBJ2-1, reads DTGVSQNPRHKITKRGQNVTFRCDPISEHNRLYWYRQTLGQGPEFLTYFQNEAQLEKSRLLSDRFSAERPKGSFSTLEIQRTEQGDSAMYLCASSSPGHNEQFFGPGTRLTVL.

The chain carries TRBV15 and TRBJ1-6; 7 bases are shared with TRBD1. This CDR3 contains 14 residues. CDR1 is LNHNV, CDR2 YYDKDF, per germline (reference sequence). Germline trimming cut 1 base from V and 6 bases from J; bases unmatched to any gene: 0. CDR3 sequence: CATSRGQGNSPLHF. The CDR3 DNA reads as TGTGCCACCAGCAGAGGACAGGGTAATTCACCCCTCCACTTT.

This clonotype was counted at least ten times. The chain has TRBV5-1 and TRBJ1-1; a possible D gene is TRBD1 (6 bases). The germline V and J ends were trimmed by 0 bases and 0 bases, with 15 bases remaining between them. Germline assignment: CDR1 SGHRS and CDR2 YFSETQ. CDR3 length: 17 amino acids. Here the CDR3 reads CASSLVPQGNMNTEAFF. In nucleotides, the CDR3 is TGCGCCAGCAGCTTGGTCCCCCAGGGGAATATGAACACTGAAGCTTTCTTT.

The V call is TRBV5-1, the J call TRBJ1-2, with TRBD1 as a possible D gene (6 bases). V dropped 4 bases and J dropped 8 bases, with 21 bases sitting between them. Germline CDR1 and CDR2: SGHRS and YFSETQ. This CDR3 region has 15 residues. The CDR3 nucleotides read TGCGCCAGCAGCCCCACCCAGGGGACACGTCGCGGCTACACCTTC. This sequence encodes CASSPTQGTRRGYTF. The variable domain in full, completed from reference TRBV5-1 and TRBJ1-2, reads KAGVTQTPRYLIKTRGQQVTLSCSPISGHRSVSWYQQTPGQGLQFLFEYFSETQRNKGNFPGRFSGRQFSNSRSEMNVSTLELGDSALYLCASSPTQGTRRGYTFGSGTRLTVV.

This clonotype appeared a few times. The genes are TRBV12-3 or TRBV12-4 and TRBJ2-6; D not resolved. The V end was cut by 2 bases, the J end by 0 bases, with 5 bases between. The CDR3 totals 15 residues. The CDR3, as DNA: TGTGCCAGCAGTTTAAGGGTCTCTGGGGCCAACGTCCTGACTTTC. It codes for CASSLRVSGANVLTF.

This clonotype occurred many times. This rearrangement joins TRBV29-1 to TRBJ2-7; D is unresolved. This CDR3 spans 15 amino acids. Germline CDR1 is SQVTM and CDR2 is ANQGSEA. Trimming pared 6 bases from V and 5 bases from J, leaving 23 bases between. For the CDR3, the DNA is TGCAGCGTCAATTCTCCGGGTGCGAGCAGTAACGAGCAGTACTTC. It yields the protein CSVNSPGASSNEQYF.

This clonotype was observed at least ten times. The chain recombines TRBV7-2 with TRBJ2-7; D perhaps matches TRBD2 (6 bases). Trimming stripped 5 bases from V and 5 bases from J, with 7 bases between. The CDR3 consists of 11 residues. Germline loops: CDR1 SGHTA, CDR2 FQGNSA. The chain's CDR3 is CASSAGNEQYF. In DNA, the CDR3 is TGTGCCAGCAGCGCGGGGAACGAGCAGTACTTC. The variable domain in full, with the rest retrieved from reference TRBV7-2 and TRBJ2-7, is GAGVSQSPSNKVTEKGKDVELRCDPISGHTALYWYRQSLGQGLEFLIYFQGNSAPDKSGLPSDRFSAERTGGSVSTLTIQRTQQEDSAVYLCASSAGNEQYFGPGTRLTVT.

This clonotype came up many times. The chain employs TRBV15 and TRBJ2-1; no definite D call. The CDR3 is 16 residues long. Trimming took 0 bases from V and 0 from J, leaving 9 bases between them. Germline V gene lookup returns CDR1 LNHNV and CDR2 YYDKDF (reference sequence). The CDR3 DNA reads TGTGCCACCAGCAGAGATTGGATGAGCTCCTACAATGAGCAGTTCTTC. This gives the protein CATSRDWMSSYNEQFF.

Many counts were recorded for this clonotype. The chain carries TRBV6-1 and TRBJ1-5, with TRBD1 matching over 7 bases. V was clipped by 4 bases and J by 2 bases; unmatched bases: 8. Per the germline V gene, CDR1 is MNHNS and CDR2 is SASEGT. CDR3 length: 16 amino acids. Here the CDR3 reads CASSVTGVVGNQPQHF. The CDR3 DNA sequence: TGTGCCAGCAGTGTAACAGGGGTTGTGGGCAATCAGCCCCAGCATTTT.

This clonotype occurred many times. CDR3 in amino acids: CASSRGQGGPTDTQYF. The CDR3 DNA sequence: TGTGCCAGCAGCCGCGGACAGGGGGGACCCACAGATACGCAGTATTTT. The chain joins TRBV12-3 or TRBV12-4 to TRBJ2-3; TRBD1 aligns across 10 bases. This CDR3 has 16 amino acids. V was clipped by 6 bases and J by 2 bases; unmatched bases: 8.

The chain combines TRBV20-1 with TRBJ2-3; D uncertain. The CDR3 contains 12 residues. Germline values: CDR1 DFQATT, CDR2 SNEGSKA (reference sequence). V was trimmed by 6 bases and J by 7 bases, leaving 14 bases between them. The CDR3 region is CSATDSFHTQYF. The CDR3 region has the DNA TGCAGTGCCACGGATAGCTTCCATACGCAGTATTTT.

The chain joins TRBV7-9 to TRBJ1-1; D ambiguous. The CDR3 sequence is 13 residues long. Germline CDR1 SEHNR, CDR2 FQNEAQ (reference sequence). The V gene lost 7 bases and the J gene lost 6 bases, with 15 bases spanning the gap. The CDR3 DNA sequence: TGTGCCAGCAATCCATCGGGTAACGCTGAAGCTTTCTTT. Protein product: CASNPSGNAEAFF.

This clonotype has a handful of counts. The rearrangement joins TRBV29-1 to TRBJ2-2, with a possible D match to TRBD1 (6 bases). This CDR3 is 14 amino acids long. The V gene's germline CDR1 is SQVTM and CDR2 ANQGSEA. The V end was cut by 7 bases, the J end by 2 bases, with 14 bases between. The CDR3 nucleotides read TGCAGCGCCTTGCCGGGACATAACACCGGGGAGCTGTTTTTT. Translating gives CSALPGHNTGELFF.

This clonotype was recorded at least ten times. The rearrangement links TRBV5-1 to TRBJ1-6; possible D gene TRBD1, 5 bases. V lost 2 bases and J lost 10, with 13 bases in between. The CDR3 consists of 14 residues. The V gene's germline CDR1 is SGHRS and CDR2 YFSETQ. The CDR3 DNA reads as TGCGCCAGCAGCTTCTCAGGGCCAGGGTCACCCCTCCACTTT. As protein: CASSFSGPGSPLHF. Filled out from reference TRBV5-1 and TRBJ1-6, the complete variable domain reads KAGVTQTPRYLIKTRGQQVTLSCSPISGHRSVSWYQQTPGQGLQFLFEYFSETQRNKGNFPGRFSGRQFSNSRSEMNVSTLELGDSALYLCASSFSGPGSPLHFGNGTRLTVT.

This clonotype has just a few counts. The chain couples TRBV20-1 to TRBJ2-3, with 11 nucleotides matching TRBD2. This CDR3 contains 16 residues. Germline V CDR1 and CDR2: DFQATT, SNEGSKA (reference sequence). J gave up 6 bases and V 1 base, and 9 bases lay outside the gene matches. The CDR3: CSARAELAGASDTQYF. CDR3 sequence (DNA): TGCAGTGCTAGAGCCGAACTAGCGGGAGCCTCCGATACGCAGTATTTT.

This clonotype occurred a few times. The chain links TRBV5-1 to TRBJ2-1; D not certain. The CDR3 covers 15 residues. Germline CDR1 and CDR2: SGHRS and YFSETQ. V gave up 0 bases and J gave up 0 bases, with 7 bases separating them. CDR3 nucleotides: TGCGCCAGCAGCTTGGAAACCTCCTCCTACAATGAGCAGTTCTTC. It encodes CASSLETSSYNEQFF.

This sequence joins TRBV7-9 and TRBJ2-3; D remains ambiguous. The CDR3 is 13 residues long. The germline CDR1 and CDR2 sequences are SEHNR and FQNEAQ (reference sequence). With 2 bases removed from V and 4 bases from J, the gap between germline ends came to 7 bases. Here the CDR3 DNA reads TGTGCCAGCAGCTTACCGTTGCCAGATACGCAGTATTTT. It encodes CASSLPLPDTQYF.

This chain uses TRBV20-1 with TRBJ2-7, with 9 bases aligning to TRBD1. V was clipped by 0 bases and J by 4 bases; unmatched bases: 7. Germline V gene sequence: CDR1 DFQATT, CDR2 SNEGSKA (reference sequence). The CDR3 has 15 amino acids. CDR3 protein: CSARDPNRGPYEQYF. The CDR3 coding sequence is TGCAGTGCTAGAGACCCTAACAGGGGGCCTTACGAGCAGTACTTC.

This clonotype was detected many times. V and J are TRBV5-5 and TRBJ2-1, with 11 bases identical to TRBD2. From germline, CDR1 is SGHKS and CDR2 YYEKEE (reference sequence). After removal of 4 bases from V and 6 bases from J, the junction contained 6 bases not matched to a gene. The CDR3 is made up of 15 amino acids. The CDR3 DNA is TGTGCCAGCAGCCCGAGACTAGCGGGGCTCAATGAGCAGTTCTTC. It yields the protein CASSPRLAGLNEQFF.

This clonotype has more than one count but fewer than ten. J is TRBJ2-7 and V is TRBV28, with D uncertain. Germline V gene sequence: CDR1 MDHEN, CDR2 SYDVKM. The CDR3 is 13 residues long. With 4 bases removed from V and 3 bases from J, the gap between germline ends came to 10 bases. The CDR3 region is CASSSQLYYEQYF. CDR3 sequence (DNA): TGTGCCAGCAGTTCGCAGCTGTACTACGAGCAGTACTTC.

This clonotype occurred a few times. The rearrangement joins TRBV27 to TRBJ2-2; D is undetermined. The CDR3 loop spans 11 amino acids. The V end was cut by 7 bases, the J end by 4 bases, with 4 bases between. CDR1 MNHEY and CDR2 SMNVEV come from the germline V gene (reference sequence). CDR3: CASKFTGELFF. The CDR3 region has the DNA TGTGCCAGCAAGTTCACCGGGGAGCTGTTTTTT.

This clonotype was found a few times. The rearrangement joins TRBV7-9 to TRBJ2-4, with D perhaps TRBD2 (7 bases). Trimming removed 5 bases at V and 0 bases at J, with 14 bases between. The CDR3 is made up of 16 amino acids. CDR1 and CDR2 (germline): SEHNR, FQNEAQ (reference sequence). Here the CDR3 DNA reads TGTGCCAGCAGCACATACAGGGAGGGAGCCAAAAACATTCAGTACTTC. Protein product: CASSTYREGAKNIQYF. The full variable domain, its missing parts supplied by reference TRBV7-9 and TRBJ2-4, is DTGVSQNPRHKITKRGQNVTFRCDPISEHNRLYWYRQTLGQGPEFLTYFQNEAQLEKSRLLSDRFSAERPKGSFSTLEIQRTEQGDSAMYLCASSTYREGAKNIQYFGAGTRLSVL.

The rearrangement joins TRBV15 to TRBJ1-6; D remains unclear. The V end was cut by 2 bases, the J end by 7 bases, with 9 bases between. This CDR3 has 14 residues. Germline V gene sequence: CDR1 LNHNV, CDR2 YYDKDF (reference sequence). The CDR3 coding sequence is TGTGCCACCAGCAGACTGCGGAGGAATTCACCCCTCCACTTT. As protein: CATSRLRRNSPLHF.

There are a few counts of this clonotype. The chain joins TRBV12-3 or TRBV12-4 to TRBJ2-5, with D unclear. The V end lost 5 bases, the J end lost 1 base, and 8 bases lay between the germline ends. The CDR3 contains 13 residues. CDR3 protein: CASSALVQETQYF. CDR3 nucleotides: TGTGCCAGCAGTGCGCTGGTCCAAGAGACCCAGTACTTC.

This clonotype was seen at least ten times. This chain links TRBV29-1 with TRBJ1-2; the D gene is possibly TRBD1 (5 bases). Trimming stripped 0 bases from V and 2 bases from J, with 10 bases between. The CDR3 totals 14 residues. Germline-derived CDR1 and CDR2 are SQVTM and ANQGSEA. The CDR3: CSVEDRDENYGYTF. In DNA, the CDR3 is TGCAGCGTTGAAGACAGGGATGAAAACTATGGCTACACCTTC.